Sequencing of this T cell receptor (beta chain) was carried out in a study of T cells in Graves' hyperthyroidism and ophthalmopathy. On the study more broadly: It was at initial diagnosis, before any treatment, that peripheral blood was collected.

On this clonotype: Its antigen is still unknown.

Overall study findings and caveats: Blood also showed most of the thyroid clonotypes that were expanded above 0.001. A model using 13 V-J features told ophthalmopathy apart from stable hyperthyroidism.

V was trimmed by 6 bases and J by 2 bases, leaving 14 bases between them. This CDR3 spans 14 amino acids. CDR1 and CDR2 (germline): DFQATT, SNEGSKA (reference sequence). Each patient was aged 18 to 65 and had newly diagnosed hyperthyroidism of under 2 months' duration. TCR beta CDR3 region amplification was performed from RNA transcripts. A first-round RT-PCR of the TCR CDR3 used the HTBI primer set. One entry per CDR3 protein, called by TCRdb with MiXCR from the multiplex PCR reads. The data show about 720,000 distinct CDR3 sequences, with roughly 20% seen just once and about a sixth held by the top ten.

Material for sequencing was blood. The TCR sequence derives from a woman aged 45-60 years with Graves' hyperthyroidism that later progressed to Graves' ophthalmopathy. This chain uses TRBV20-1 with TRBJ1-5; D gene ambiguous. The CDR3 DNA reads as TGCAGTGCCCCAGCCGAGTGGGGCAATCAGCCCCAGCATTTT. Amino acids: CSAPAEWGNQPQHF.